This entry lists 27 T cell receptor beta chains sequenced from one sample in a study of T cell changes during pregnancy in multiple sclerosis. Clones were read by immunoSEQ multiplex PCR, and TCRdb kept only the in-frame ones, dropping some. Of under 150,000 clones in the sample, roughly 95% were seen once. Source: peripheral blood, taken after pregnancy. Receptor source: a female donor with multiple sclerosis, enrolled in a pregnancy study.

V usage is TRBV10-2 and J usage is TRBJ2-1; 10 nucleotides match TRBD2. The CDR3 contains 15 residues. Germline trimming cut 3 bases from V and 4 bases from J; bases unmatched to any gene: 3. Germline-derived CDR1 and CDR2 are WSHSY and SAAADI. This CDR3 is CASSELAGPYNEQFF. The CDR3 region has the DNA TGCGCCAGCAGTGAACTAGCGGGACCTTACAATGAGCAGTTCTTC.

CDR3 bases: TGTGCCAGCAGCTACCCCTCAGGGGGTAGGGAGCCCCAGCATTTT. It translates to CASSYPSGGREPQHF. The gene calls are TRBV7-3 and TRBJ1-5, with 7 bases fitting TRBD1. The CDR3 has 15 amino acids. Trimming took 4 bases from V and 8 from J; bases not matched to a gene: 11. Germline values: CDR1 SGHTA, CDR2 FQGTGA.

V gene TRBV19 combines with J gene TRBJ1-2; 10 positions agree with TRBD1. Trimming cost V 10 bases and J 5 bases; bases outside gene matches: 7. Germline lookup yields CDR1 LNHDA and CDR2 SQIVND (reference sequence). The length of the CDR3 is 13 residues. As DNA, the CDR3 is TGTGCCATTCAACGGGACAGGGGTTATGGCTACACCTTC. This encodes CAIQRDRGYGYTF.

V usage is TRBV7-6 and J usage is TRBJ2-7, with 11 positions matching TRBD1. Unmatched junction bases numbered 10, after V lost 5 bases and J lost 7 bases. The germline V gene has CDR1 SGHVS and CDR2 FNYEAQ. This CDR3 comprises 15 residues. In DNA form, the CDR3 reads TGTGCCAGCAGCCCTGGACAGGGGGCGACTCGGGAGCAGTACTTC. Translation gives CASSPGQGATREQYF.

This chain's CDR3 is CASSKPGTGGYGYTF. DNA for the CDR3: TGTGCCAGCTCTAAGCCCGGGACAGGGGGATATGGCTACACCTTC. The chain couples TRBV28 to TRBJ1-2; 11 bases fit TRBD1. With V trimmed by 8 bases and J by 5 bases, 10 bases remained unmatched. Germline CDR1 and CDR2: MDHEN and SYDVKM. This CDR3 has 15 amino acids.

The genes are TRBV19 and TRBJ2-4; TRBD1 agrees at 9 bases. The CDR3 spans 15 residues. With V trimmed by 6 bases and J by 0 bases, 3 bases remained unmatched. Germline V gene data show CDR1 as LNHDA and CDR2 as SQIVND (reference sequence). CDR3 DNA: TGTGCCAGTAGCGGGGACAGGGCAGCCAAAAACATTCAGTACTTC. Translation gives CASSGDRAAKNIQYF. Together with reference TRBV19 and TRBJ2-4, the CDR3 gives the full variable domain: DGGITQSPKYLFRKEGQNVTLSCEQNLNHDAMYWYRQDPGQGLRLIYYSQIVNDFQKGDIAEGYSVSREKKESFPLTVTSAQKNPTAFYLCASSGDRAAKNIQYFGAGTRLSVL.

This clone was recorded once. The chain has TRBV7-6 and TRBJ2-7; 11 bases line up with TRBD1. Germline CDR1 SGHVS, CDR2 FNYEAQ. V was clipped by 5 bases and J by 3 bases; unmatched bases: 3. The CDR3 is 14 residues long. Here the CDR3 reads CASSRGTGGYEQYF. DNA of the CDR3: TGTGCCAGCAGCCGCGGGACAGGGGGCTACGAGCAGTACTTC.

The V gene is TRBV9, the J gene TRBJ1-2; 7 bases are shared with TRBD1. The CDR3 is 13 residues long. Germline V CDR1 and CDR2: SGDLS, YYNGEE. With 1 base clipped from V and 6 bases from J, the junction kept 3 bases outside the gene matches. DNA of the CDR3: TGTGCCAGCAGCGTACCAGGGGGAAATGGCTACACCTTC. Its translation: CASSVPGGNGYTF.

The chain couples TRBV5-4 to TRBJ2-1, with 9 bases fitting TRBD2. This CDR3 has 16 amino acids. The V segment lost 2 bases and the J segment 2 bases; nucleotides outside the gene matches: 5. Germline V gene lookup returns CDR1 SGHNT and CDR2 YYREEE (reference sequence). The CDR3 DNA sequence: TGTGCCAGCAGCTTAGCGGGACTAGCTCCCTACAATGAGCAGTTCTTC. This encodes CASSLAGLAPYNEQFF. Combining the CDR3 with reference TRBV5-4 and TRBJ2-1 gives the whole variable domain ETGVTQSPTHLIKTRGQQVTLRCSSQSGHNTVSWYQQALGQGPQFIFQYYREEENGRGNFPPRFSGLQFPNYSSELNVNALELDDSALYLCASSLAGLAPYNEQFFGPGTRLTVL.

The genes are TRBV7-2 and TRBJ2-7, with TRBD1 matching 8 bases. The CDR3 sequence is 15 residues long. J lost 0 bases, V lost 4 bases, and 5 bases had no gene match. Germline V gene lookup returns CDR1 SGHTA and CDR2 FQGNSA. The CDR3: CASSSRDRSSYEQYF. The CDR3 nucleotides are TGTGCCAGCAGCTCCCGGGACAGGAGCTCCTACGAGCAGTACTTC.

CDR3 in amino acids: CASSLVSLNTEAFF. CDR3 coding DNA: TGTGCCAGCAGCTTAGTGAGTTTGAACACTGAAGCTTTCTTT. The rearrangement links TRBV7-2 to TRBJ1-1; D is ambiguous. The CDR3 runs to 14 residues. From germline, CDR1 is SGHTA and CDR2 FQGNSA. Trimming cost V 1 base and J 0 bases, with 6 bases left between them. Looking up the rest from reference TRBV7-2 and TRBJ1-1 gives the full variable domain: GAGVSQSPSNKVTEKGKDVELRCDPISGHTALYWYRQSLGQGLEFLIYFQGNSAPDKSGLPSDRFSAERTGGSVSTLTIQRTQQEDSAVYLCASSLVSLNTEAFFGQGTRLTVV.

The V gene is TRBV14, the J gene TRBJ1-1; tentatively, D is TRBD1 (6 bases). In germline, CDR1 is SGHDN, CDR2 FVKESK. The CDR3 loop spans 14 amino acids. The V end lost 3 bases, the J end lost 5 bases, and 13 bases lay between the germline ends. The CDR3, as DNA: TGTGCCAGCAGCCACCAGGGGAGTCGGACTGAAGCTTTCTTT. Translating gives CASSHQGSRTEAFF.

J is TRBJ1-1 and V is TRBV28, with TRBD1 identical over 7 bases. V dropped 6 bases and J dropped 0; count of bases not matched to a gene: 7. The CDR3 length is 15 residues. In germline, CDR1 is MDHEN, CDR2 SYDVKM. CDR3: CASSLTGIMNTEAFF. Written as DNA, the CDR3 is TGTGCCAGCAGCCTGACAGGGATCATGAACACTGAAGCTTTCTTT.

In nucleotides, the CDR3 is TGTGCCAGCAGTCGTATAGCGGGGACCTACGAGCAGTACTTC. This encodes CASSRIAGTYEQYF. The V and J genes are TRBV27 and TRBJ2-7, with 8 positions matching TRBD2. CDR3 size: 14 residues. With 5 bases clipped from V and 2 bases from J, the junction kept 5 bases outside the gene matches. Per germline, CDR1 MNHEY and CDR2 SMNVEV (reference sequence).

This clone appeared once. The chain uses TRBV18 and TRBJ2-1; 10 nucleotides align to TRBD1. CDR1 is KGHSH, CDR2 LQKENI, per germline. The CDR3 totals 15 residues. V was pared by 4 bases and J by 5 bases, with 5 bases of the junction left unmatched. The CDR3 DNA is TGTGCCAGCTCACTGGCCGGGACAGGGGACAATGAGCAGTTCTTC. Encoded protein: CASSLAGTGDNEQFF.

The genes are TRBV15 and TRBJ2-7, with 13 bases lining up with TRBD2. The CDR3 is made up of 16 amino acids. The V gene's germline CDR1 is LNHNV and CDR2 YYDKDF (reference sequence). Trimming took 4 bases from V and 2 from J; bases not matched to a gene: 5. CDR3 region: CATSTAGTSGTYEQYF. CDR3 DNA: TGTGCCACCAGCACAGCCGGGACTAGCGGGACCTACGAGCAGTACTTC. Full variable domain (rest looked up from reference TRBV15 and TRBJ2-7): DAMVIQNPRYQVTQFGKPVTLSCSQTLNHNVMYWYQQKSSQAPKLLFHYYDKDFNNEADTPDNFQSRRPNTSFCFLDIRSPGLGDTAMYLCATSTAGTSGTYEQYFGPGTRLTVT.

V gene TRBV19 combines with J gene TRBJ1-2, with D tentatively TRBD1 (5 bases). The germline CDR1 and CDR2 sequences are LNHDA and SQIVND (reference sequence). V lost 7 bases and J lost 2, with 23 bases in between. The CDR3 contains 17 residues. As DNA, the CDR3 is TGTGCCAGTATAGACCGTCGGGACTTGCGGGCAAACTATGGCTACACCTTC. It translates to CASIDRRDLRANYGYTF. Combining the CDR3 with reference TRBV19 and TRBJ1-2 gives the whole variable domain DGGITQSPKYLFRKEGQNVTLSCEQNLNHDAMYWYRQDPGQGLRLIYYSQIVNDFQKGDIAEGYSVSREKKESFPLTVTSAQKNPTAFYLCASIDRRDLRANYGYTFGSGTRLTVV.

This chain connects TRBV28 to TRBJ1-2; D remains unclear. Germline values: CDR1 MDHEN, CDR2 SYDVKM. CDR3 length: 12 residues. Trimming took off 8 bases at V and 4 bases at J, with 11 bases between the two ends. CDR3 loop: CASGPWAYGYTF. As DNA, the CDR3 is TGTGCCAGCGGCCCGTGGGCCTATGGCTACACCTTC.

This chain connects TRBV9 to TRBJ1-2; D is undetermined. The germline CDR1 and CDR2 sequences are SGDLS and YYNGEE. The CDR3 covers 11 residues. The V end lost 0 bases, the J end lost 11 bases, and 8 bases lay between the germline ends. CDR3: CASSVGTGYTF. CDR3 DNA: TGTGCCAGCAGCGTAGGAACGGGTTACACCTTC.

The chain carries TRBV18 and TRBJ1-2, with TRBD1 matching over 8 bases. Germline CDR1 is KGHSH and CDR2 is LQKENI. CDR3 length: 14 amino acids. Trimming took 6 bases from V and 5 from J; bases not matched to a gene: 8. CDR3 protein: CASSPGTGLYGYTF. CDR3 coding DNA: TGTGCCAGCTCGCCTGGGACAGGCCTATATGGCTACACCTTC.

This CDR3 reads CATAPGLLYNEQFF. The CDR3 DNA reads as TGTGCCACCGCGCCGGGGTTGTTGTACAATGAGCAGTTCTTC. The gene calls are TRBV11-3 and TRBJ2-1; possible D gene TRBD2, 5 bases. Trimming shortened V by 10 bases and J by 4 bases, and 17 bases separated the two germline ends. The CDR3 length is 14 residues. Germline CDR1 SGHNT, CDR2 YENEEA.

The chain carries TRBV5-4 and TRBJ2-7, with 11 bases that match TRBD1. This CDR3 spans 15 amino acids. The J segment lost 3 bases and the V segment lost 0 bases, leaving 2 bases of the junction unmatched. CDR1 SGHNT and CDR2 YYREEE come from the germline V gene (reference sequence). The CDR3 bases are TGTGCCAGCAGCTTGGGGGGACAGGGGGGCTACGAGCAGTACTTC. Translation: CASSLGGQGGYEQYF.

This clone was found once. The genes are TRBV27 and TRBJ2-1; tentative D call: TRBD1 (6 bases). The V gene's germline CDR1 is MNHEY and CDR2 SMNVEV (reference sequence). Deletions cut 2 bases from V and 1 base from J, with 12 bases between. There are 16 residues in the CDR3. CDR3 in DNA: TGTGCCAGCAGTTTAGTGGGGGCAAGATCCTACAATGAGCAGTTCTTC. Amino acids: CASSLVGARSYNEQFF.

For this clone: The germline gene is not matched at one end of the junction; a read error may be the cause. The chain carries TRBV28 and TRBJ2-7, with D possibly TRBD1 on 6 matching bases. This CDR3 contains 13 residues. The V gene's germline CDR1 is MDHEN and CDR2 SYDVKM. DNA of the CDR3: TGTGCCAGCATGGGGGCCCGGCGGTACGGGCAGTACTTC. Encoded protein: CASMGARRYGQYF.

The V call is TRBV9, the J call TRBJ2-3; possible D gene TRBD2, 6 bases. V was shortened by 0 bases and J by 2 bases, with 10 bases between the two germline ends. This CDR3 contains 15 residues. From germline, CDR1 is SGDLS and CDR2 YYNGEE. The CDR3 loop reads CASSVGVAVTDTQYF. CDR3 DNA: TGTGCCAGCAGCGTAGGAGTAGCGGTCACAGATACGCAGTATTTT.

The rearrangement uses TRBV28 and TRBJ2-5; D not certain. V was clipped by 5 bases and J by 3 bases, with 13 bases between them. CDR1 is MDHEN and CDR2 is SYDVKM in the germline V gene. This CDR3 has 14 residues. The CDR3 coding sequence is TGTGCCAGCAGTCACTTTAACTTGAAAGAGACCCAGTACTTC. As protein: CASSHFNLKETQYF.

V gene TRBV9 combines with J gene TRBJ1-1; D is uncertain. The CDR3 spans 14 residues. The V end lost 4 bases, the J end lost 0 bases, and 10 bases lay between the germline ends. The germline V gene encodes CDR1 SGDLS and CDR2 YYNGEE. The CDR3 DNA follows: TGTGCCAGCAGCCCCGTACTCATGAACACTGAAGCTTTCTTT. Residues: CASSPVLMNTEAFF.